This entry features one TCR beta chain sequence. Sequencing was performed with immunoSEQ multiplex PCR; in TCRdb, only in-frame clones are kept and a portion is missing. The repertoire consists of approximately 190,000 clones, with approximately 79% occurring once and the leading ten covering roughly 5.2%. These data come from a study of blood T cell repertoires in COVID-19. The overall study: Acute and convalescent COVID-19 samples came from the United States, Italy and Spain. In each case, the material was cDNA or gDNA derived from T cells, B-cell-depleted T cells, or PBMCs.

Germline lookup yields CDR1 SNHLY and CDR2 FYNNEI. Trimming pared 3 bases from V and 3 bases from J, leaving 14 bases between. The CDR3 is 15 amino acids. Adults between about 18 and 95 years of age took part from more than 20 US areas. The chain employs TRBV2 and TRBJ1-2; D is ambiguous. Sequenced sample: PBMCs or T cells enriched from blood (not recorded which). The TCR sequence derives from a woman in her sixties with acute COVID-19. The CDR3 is CASSDRWQVDYGYTF. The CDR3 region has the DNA TGTGCCAGCAGTGATAGGTGGCAGGTTGACTATGGCTACACCTTC. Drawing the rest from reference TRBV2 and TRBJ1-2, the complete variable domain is EPEVTQTPSHQVTQMGQEVILRCVPISNHLYFYWYRQILGQKVEFLVSFYNNEISEKSEIFDDQFSVERPDGSNFTLKIRSTKLEDSAMYFCASSDRWQVDYGYTFGSGTRLTVV.